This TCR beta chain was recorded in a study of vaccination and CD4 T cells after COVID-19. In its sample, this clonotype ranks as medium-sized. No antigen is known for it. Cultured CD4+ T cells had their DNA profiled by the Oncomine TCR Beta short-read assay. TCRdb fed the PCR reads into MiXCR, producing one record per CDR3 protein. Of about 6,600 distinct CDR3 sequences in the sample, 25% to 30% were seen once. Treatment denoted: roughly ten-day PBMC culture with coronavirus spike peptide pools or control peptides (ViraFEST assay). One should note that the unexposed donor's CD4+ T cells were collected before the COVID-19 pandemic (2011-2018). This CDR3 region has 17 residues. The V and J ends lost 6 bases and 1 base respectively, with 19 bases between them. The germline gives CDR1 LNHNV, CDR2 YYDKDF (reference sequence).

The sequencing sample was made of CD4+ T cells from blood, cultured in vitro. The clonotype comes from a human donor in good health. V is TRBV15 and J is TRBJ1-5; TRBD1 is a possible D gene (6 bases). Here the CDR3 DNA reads TGTGCCACCAGGACGACTACAGGGTTCGGGAGCAATCAGCCCCAGCATTTT. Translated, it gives CATRTTTGFGSNQPQHF.